One and the same sample provided the 10 T cell receptor beta chains below, sequenced in a study of PD-1 blockade in classical Hodgkin lymphoma (dated by TCRdb to about 2020). Libraries were made using the immunoSEQ multiplex PCR assay. The table comes from immuneACCESS by way of TCRdb, which keeps in-frame sequences with V and J called. Part of the clones is missing from these tables; in studies checked, under half for an unresolved V gene and the rest for unknown reasons. A total of about 17,000 clones appear in this sample, around 72% of them only once. Around 4.6% of the sample lies in the top ten. The time point label here, explained by the study, means: cycle 1 day 1 (C1D1), immediately before nivolumab initiation. Every trial patient had relapsed following autologous stem cell transplantation, and prior brentuximab vedotin exposure was what differed among cohorts A, B and C. The starting material was peripheral blood mononuclear cells (PBMCs), obtained at baseline. These TCRs come from a human donor with classical Hodgkin lymphoma.

The chain links TRBV19 to TRBJ2-7; D may be TRBD1 (5 bases). Between the trimmed V and J ends, which lost 2 bases and 3 bases, there was a span of 11 bases. The germline V gene encodes CDR1 LNHDA and CDR2 SQIVND (reference sequence). The CDR3 is 14 residues long. The CDR3 protein is CASSITWGRYEQYF. The CDR3, as DNA: TGTGCCAGTAGTATAACGTGGGGCCGCTACGAGCAGTACTTC.

The rearrangement links TRBV6-9 to TRBJ2-7, with D unclear. This CDR3 spans 14 amino acids. Trimming removed 5 bases at V and 0 bases at J, with 11 bases between. Germline V gene lookup returns CDR1 MNHGY and CDR2 SVAAGI. CDR3 nucleotide sequence: TGTGCCAGCAGTACTACCGGGCCCTCCTACGAGCAGTACTTC. This codes for CASSTTGPSYEQYF.

The CDR3 region is CASSSEGVDTQYF. DNA for the CDR3: TGTGCCAGCAGCTCCGAGGGGGTAGATACGCAGTATTTT. V gene TRBV7-8 combines with J gene TRBJ2-3, with D tentatively TRBD1 (6 bases). The CDR3 runs to 13 residues. In germline, CDR1 is SGHVS, CDR2 FQNEAQ. Trimming removed 4 bases at V and 5 bases at J, with 10 bases between.

The J gene is TRBJ1-6, the V gene TRBV6-1; D remains ambiguous. Trimming shortened V by 10 bases and J by 9 bases, and 16 bases separated the two germline ends. Germline V gives CDR1 MNHNS, CDR2 SASEGT. This CDR3 has 13 residues. The CDR3 region is CATNPVIGSPLHF. CDR3 sequence (DNA): TGTGCCACCAACCCGGTTATTGGTTCACCCCTCCACTTT.

The sample holds one count of this clone. The chain links TRBV6-1 to TRBJ2-1, with a weak D call TRBD2 (6 bases). Germline V gene data show CDR1 as MNHNS and CDR2 as SASEGT. The CDR3 loop spans 11 amino acids. Trimming removed 8 bases from V and 7 bases from J, with 9 bases in between. CDR3 nucleotide sequence: TGTGCCAGCCGCGCGGGGAATGAGCAGTTCTTC. Translated, it gives CASRAGNEQFF.

The chain recombines TRBV7-8 with TRBJ2-7; TRBD2 agrees at 12 bases. The CDR3 contains 15 residues. CDR1 is SGHVS, CDR2 FQNEAQ, per germline. Trimming at V came to 3 bases and at J to 2 bases, leaving 2 bases not matched to a gene. The CDR3 protein is CASSFRLAGAYEQYF. In DNA form, the CDR3 reads TGTGCCAGCAGCTTCAGACTAGCGGGAGCCTACGAGCAGTACTTC.

This sequence joins TRBV11-2 and TRBJ2-7; D unclear. V was shortened by 5 bases and J by 5 bases, with 7 bases between the two germline ends. Per germline, CDR1 SGHAT and CDR2 FQNNGV. This CDR3 is built from 11 residues. The CDR3 here is CASSQTNEQYF. CDR3 nucleotide sequence: TGTGCCAGCAGCCAGACCAACGAGCAGTACTTC.

The chain is built from TRBV7-9 and TRBJ1-2; no definite D call. CDR1 and CDR2 (germline): SEHNR, FQNEAQ (reference sequence). The CDR3 loop spans 12 amino acids. V lost 1 base, J lost 8 bases, and 8 bases lay in between. Here the CDR3 DNA reads TGTGCCAGCAGCTTAGATGGGTACGGCTACACCTTC. It is translated as CASSLDGYGYTF.

This clone was counted between two and nine times. The chain employs TRBV4-1 and TRBJ1-5, with no clear D. Germline V gives CDR1 MGHRA, CDR2 YSYEKL. The CDR3 has 16 amino acids. Trimming cost V 0 bases and J 7 bases, with 16 bases left between them. CDR3 in DNA: TGCGCCAGCAGCCAAGATCCCGGCACACCGAACCAGCCCCAGCATTTT. Its protein product is CASSQDPGTPNQPQHF.

The chain couples TRBV4-3 to TRBJ2-3; 10 positions match TRBD2. The germline CDR1 and CDR2 sequences are LGHNA and YSLEER. The length of the CDR3 is 16 residues. The trim removed 0 bases at V and 6 bases at J, leaving 6 bases unmatched. Here the CDR3 reads CASSQEALAGRDTQYF. The CDR3 DNA sequence: TGCGCCAGCAGCCAAGAAGCACTAGCGGGGAGGGATACGCAGTATTTT.